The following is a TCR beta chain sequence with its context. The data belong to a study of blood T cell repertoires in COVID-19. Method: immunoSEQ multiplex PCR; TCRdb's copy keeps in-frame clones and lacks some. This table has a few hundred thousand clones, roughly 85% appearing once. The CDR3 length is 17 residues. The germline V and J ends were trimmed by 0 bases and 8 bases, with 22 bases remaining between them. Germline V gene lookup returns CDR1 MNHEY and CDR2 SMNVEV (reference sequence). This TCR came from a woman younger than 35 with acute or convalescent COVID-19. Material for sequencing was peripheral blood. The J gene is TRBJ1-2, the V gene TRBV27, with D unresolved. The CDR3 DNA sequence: TGTGCCAGCAGTTTATCGACGCAGATGGGAGGAAGTCTCGGCTACACCTTC. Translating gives CASSLSTQMGGSLGYTF.